Listed below are T cell receptor beta chains from one sample, sequenced in a study of tumor-infiltrating lymphocytes in primary liver carcinoma. TCRdb called the multiplex PCR reads again in MiXCR, with one record for every CDR3 protein. The profile covers some 180,000 distinct CDR3 sequences, with around four fifths appearing a single time and less than 20% taken by the ten largest. The sample comprised tumor tissue from primary liver carcinoma. Every receptor here comes from a man aged 35 to 55 with primary liver carcinoma and hepatitis B virus infection. Both conserved end residues are part of each CDR3. Clone sizes are given selectively: once, few, many, or a class where the clone is expanded.

TRBJ1-1	TRBV6-6	-	CTSSTGWTTEAFF
TRBJ2-6	TRBV11-2	-	CASSLGGDRGISLSGANVLTF
TRBJ2-7	TRBV28	-	CGSSRRGLHYEQYF
TRBJ2-3	TRBV29-1	-	CIVVGGWTDTQYF
TRBJ1-1	TRBV10-2	few	CASGQGAADTEAFF
TRBJ2-5	TRBV28	many	CASRGGANPKTQYF
TRBJ1-1	TRBV6-1	-	CASSGCKNTEAFF
TRBJ2-7	TRBV5-4	-	CVSSGQGSYEQYF
TRBJ1-1	TRBV6-1	-	CAIGTGWTEAFF
TRBJ2-7	TRBV14	-	CASSQAGGSNEQYF
TRBJ1-5	TRBV4-3	-	CSSSQDRRGQPQHF
TRBJ1-1	TRBV29-1	-	CSVSAGRGMNTEASF
TRBJ1-6	TRBV5-4	-	CASTGHWSPLHF
TRBJ2-1	TRBV4-1	-	CASSHRDREYYNEQFF
TRBJ1-6	TRBV11-2	-	CISSFAAGTVNSSLHF
TRBJ2-7	TRBV12-3/TRBV12-4	-	CASTFAGLEQYF
TRBJ2-5	TRBV4-3	-	CASSQEASGRTGYTQHF
TRBJ2-5	TRBV5-5	-	CATSTKTSGETQYF
TRBJ2-7	TRBV6-1	-	CASGDLSGTSYEQCF
TRBJ1-5	TRBV12-3/TRBV12-4	-	CASSLTRGSKQPQHF